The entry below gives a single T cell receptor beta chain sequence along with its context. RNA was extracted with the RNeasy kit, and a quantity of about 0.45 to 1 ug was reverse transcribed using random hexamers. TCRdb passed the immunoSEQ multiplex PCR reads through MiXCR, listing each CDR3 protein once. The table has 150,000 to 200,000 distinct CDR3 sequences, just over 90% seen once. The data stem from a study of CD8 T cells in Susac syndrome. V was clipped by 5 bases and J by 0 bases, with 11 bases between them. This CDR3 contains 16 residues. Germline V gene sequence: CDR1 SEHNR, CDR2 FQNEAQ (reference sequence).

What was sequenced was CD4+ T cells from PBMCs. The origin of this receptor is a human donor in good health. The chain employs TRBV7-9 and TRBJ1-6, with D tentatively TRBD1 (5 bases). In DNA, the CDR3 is TGTGCCAGCAGCCCCCACAGGAGCTCCTATAATTCACCCCTCCACTTT. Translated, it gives CASSPHRSSYNSPLHF.